Listed below are T cell receptor beta chains from one sample, sequenced in a study of blood T cell repertoires in COVID-19. TCRdb keeps only in-frame clones here, not all; method: immunoSEQ multiplex PCR. This sample yields 300,000 to 350,000 clones, of which about 87% are seen a single time; over 4.5% belongs to the top ten. What was sequenced was PBMCs or T cells enriched from blood (not recorded which). Every receptor here comes from a man in his thirties or forties who had recovered from COVID-19. Both conserved end residues are part of each CDR3. The D gene is left open where the match is weak. Clone size, where shown, is once, few, many, or a class for clones that have expanded.

abundance,v_gene,j_gene,d_gene,CDR3aa,CDR3nt
.,TRBV6-1,TRBJ2-7,.,CASSESPDRPDEQYF,TGTGCCAGCAGTGAATCCCCCGACAGGCCGGACGAGCAGTACTTC
.,TRBV7-9,TRBJ2-7,TRBD1,CASSQLGDSTYEQYF,TGTGCCAGCAGCCAATTGGGGGACAGTACCTACGAGCAGTACTTC
.,TRBV2,TRBJ1-5,.,CASSEPGGRNQPQHF,TGTGCCAGCAGTGAGCCCGGGGGTCGCAATCAGCCCCAGCATTTT
.,TRBV7-2,TRBJ2-7,TRBD2,CASSSWTSGYEQYF,TGTGCCAGCAGCTCGTGGACTAGCGGGTACGAGCAGTACTTC
.,TRBV7-2,TRBJ2-7,.,CASSLGRGADEQYF,TGTGCCAGCAGCTTAGGACGGGGGGCCGACGAGCAGTACTTC
.,TRBV6-5,TRBJ1-1,TRBD1,CASSSLTGAEGAFF,TGTGCCAGCAGTTCCTTGACAGGGGCCGAGGGGGCTTTCTTT
.,TRBV5-6,TRBJ2-5,TRBD1,CASSPLGRQGRYQETQYF,TGTGCCAGCAGCCCGCTGGGGCGACAGGGGAGGTACCAAGAGACCCAGTACTTC
.,TRBV18,TRBJ2-5,.,CASSAGETQYF,TGTGCCAGCTCGGCGGGGGAGACCCAGTACTTC
.,TRBV7-9,TRBJ1-4,TRBD1,CASSPRQGGYGEKLFF,TGTGCCAGCAGCCCCCGACAGGGGGGTTACGGCGAAAAACTGTTTTTT
.,TRBV9,TRBJ1-1,.,CASSAGTGPMAFF,TGTGCCAGCAGCGCAGGCACAGGGCCTATGGCTTTCTTT
few,TRBV3-1/TRBV3-2,TRBJ2-7,TRBD2,CASSKLAGLTGRAYEQYF,TGTGCCAGCAGTAAACTAGCGGGCCTCACGGGTAGGGCCTACGAGCAGTACTTC
.,TRBV10-3,TRBJ2-3,TRBD2,CAISGDYIAGPPGDTQYF,TGTGCCATCAGTGGGGACTACATAGCGGGGCCTCCAGGAGATACGCAGTATTTT
few,TRBV5-1,TRBJ2-3,.,CASSPPIQYGDTQYF,TGCGCCAGCAGCCCACCCATCCAGTATGGCGATACGCAGTATTTT
.,TRBV2,TRBJ1-5,TRBD1,CASGYRGQQPQHF,TGTGCCAGCGGTTACAGGGGGCAACAGCCCCAGCATTTT
.,TRBV7-9,TRBJ1-4,.,CASSLGTDKKLFF,TGTGCCAGCAGCTTAGGTACAGACAAAAAACTGTTTTTT
.,TRBV24-1,TRBJ2-5,.,CATSRAGKETQYF,TGTGCCACCAGTAGGGCAGGGAAAGAGACCCAGTACTTC
.,TRBV13,TRBJ2-5,.,CASSLAVSQGRETQYF,TGTGCCAGCAGCTTAGCCGTCAGTCAGGGGAGAGAGACCCAGTACTTC
.,TRBV28,TRBJ1-6,.,CASSLYRGRDNSPLHF,TGTGCCAGCAGTTTATATCGGGGGAGAGATAATTCACCCCTCCACTTT
.,TRBV6-5,TRBJ2-7,TRBD1,CASSYDRGPYEQYF,TGTGCCAGCAGTTATGACAGGGGACCCTACGAGCAGTACTTC
.,TRBV3-1/TRBV3-2,TRBJ1-3,.,CASSQGFAGNSGNTIYF,TGTGCCAGCAGCCAAGGGTTTGCCGGTAACTCTGGAAACACCATATATTTT
.,TRBV7-9,TRBJ1-3,TRBD1,CASSSDRFGNTIYF,TGTGCCAGCAGCTCGGACAGGTTCGGAAACACCATATATTTT
.,TRBV9,TRBJ1-6,.,CASSTSSYNSPLHF,TGTGCCAGCAGCACGAGCTCCTATAATTCACCCCTCCACTTT
.,TRBV11-3,TRBJ2-2,TRBD2,CAIPLGGERTGELFF,TGTGCCATCCCCCTGGGAGGGGAACGTACCGGGGAGCTGTTTTTT
once,TRBV5-6,TRBJ2-1,.,CASSLLPGGIDEQFF,TGTGCCAGCAGCTTACTACCAGGCGGGATTGATGAGCAGTTCTTC
.,TRBV24-1,TRBJ1-4,TRBD1,CATSELQGTNEKLFF,TGTGCCACCAGTGAGTTACAGGGGACTAATGAAAAACTGTTTTTT
.,TRBV6-5,TRBJ1-1,TRBD1,CASSYQTGRDTEAFF,TGTGCCAGCAGTTACCAGACAGGGCGAGACACTGAAGCTTTCTTT
.,TRBV10-2,TRBJ2-5,TRBD1,CASSNTGAETQYF,TGCGCCAGCAGTAATACAGGGGCAGAGACCCAGTACTTC
.,TRBV5-4,TRBJ2-1,.,CASSAPGPGGDEQFF,TGTGCCAGCAGCGCACCGGGGCCCGGAGGGGATGAGCAGTTCTTC
.,TRBV4-1,TRBJ2-7,.,CASSQDLTGYYEQYF,TGCGCCAGCAGCCAAGATCTGACGGGGTACTACGAGCAGTACTTC
.,TRBV9,TRBJ1-2,TRBD1,CASSVEPDRANYGYTF,TGTGCCAGCAGCGTAGAACCCGACAGGGCGAACTATGGCTACACCTTC
.,TRBV5-4,TRBJ2-5,TRBD2,CASSSGTSSIIETQYF,TGTGCCAGCAGCTCCGGGACTAGCTCCATCATCGAGACCCAGTACTTC